This T cell receptor beta chain came from a study of cytomegalovirus exposure and HLA in healthy donors (dated by TCRdb to between 2016 and 2019). Context from the whole study: In an earlier analysis of 587 of the donors, approximately 260 Gb of sequence data and approximately 100 million unique TCR beta sequences from about 179 million T cells were reported. An early release that covered about 600 HLA-typed donors contained approximately 300 gigabases of sequencing data and 65 million to 100 million unique TCR sequences. Of the approximately 400 genotyped donors, 81% fell in the genetic ancestry cluster associated with self-reported Caucasian donors. The study was designed to test whether signatures of past pathogen exposure could be identified by cataloging public T cell receptors. The study used immunosequencing to profile the T cell repertoires of under 700 subjects and linked those repertoires to cytomegalovirus serostatus. Besides the first cohort of 666 subjects, a separate validation cohort made up of 90 to 150 different subjects was used. To predict cytomegalovirus infection status, the study combined high-throughput TCR immunosequencing, statistical association of individual TCRs with disease status, and machine learning. To study patterns of TCR occurrence, a later analysis re-analyzed previously published TCR beta repertoires from under 750 donors and added high-resolution HLA genotyping. Rather than drawing on any new phenotypic data, the later analysis identified candidate immune exposures from TCR beta sequences and the way those sequences occurred across donors. In an earlier analysis of about 590 of the donors, high-throughput TCR beta sequencing was used to judge whether each TCR beta V gene segment behaved as functional or pseudogenic. Donor age, sex, ethnicity and CMV serostatus were compiled together with the repertoire data. A later genetic analysis used genome-wide SNP genotypes for about 65% of the 666 donors, treating that subset as a discovery cohort. Every repertoire in the discovery cohort had been generated on one and the same sequencing platform. HLA typing covered class I and class II loci at four-digit resolution. Typing coverage varied by locus: roughly 620-640 donors for A, B, C, DRB1 and DQB1; approximately 560 for DQA1; around 570 for DPA1; 400 to 480 for DPB1. Five DR-DQ haplotypes were treated as single units for association and clustering because of strong linkage in the cohort. On average, roughly 250,000 unique TCR beta nucleotide sequences were sequenced per donor among roughly 430 genotyped donors of the cohort, with roughly a sixth of those sequences being non-productive. General study outcomes and caveats: Compared with equally common non-associated chains, HLA-associated TCR beta chains in a later analysis were more clonally expanded and had lower generation probabilities. When HLA alleles, especially DR and DQ, strongly co-occurred, attributing TCR associations to individual alleles was difficult. Most CMV-associated TCR beta chains appeared to be HLA-restricted in a later analysis, and the HLA associations seemed to be driven largely by CMV exposure. While some public TCRs were present in many individuals, most TCR sequences turned up only very rarely across donors. A later genetic analysis reported fewer N-insertions in productive TCRs among donors in an Asian-associated ancestry cluster than the roughly 650-donor mean. Correlated functional status among segregating V segments might reflect linkage disequilibrium, but an unknown experimental factor could not be ruled out. At a false discovery rate of 0.05, a later analysis linked 16,951 TCR beta sequences to specific HLA alleles. Because the 87-base-pair reads could not distinguish some IMGT-functional V segments, including TRBV6-2 and TRBV6-3, those segments were excluded. CMV serostatus was the only immune exposure information available for the cohort. Sequencing depth was assumed to be roughly uniform across donors in the presence/absence analyses, though that assumption may not hold. HLA typing was unavailable for some donors at each locus, so association tests used only the typed subset. V-gene and J-gene trimming of TCR beta chains was associated with a missense DCLRE1C variant in a later genetic analysis, and the association was replicated in an independent cohort. A group of highly shared sequence variants was considered likely to be a technical artifact of the sequencing pipeline. It was suggested by the authors that the approach could potentially be generalized to other disease states and immunological phenotypes. The study gave a list of 150 to 200 TCR beta chains associated with cytomegalovirus. In this cohort, only TCR beta chains were sequenced, and detectable features were limited by the absence of alpha or paired-chain data. Because counts were too low, roughly 17 rarely observed V segments, including chromosome 9 orphons, were left out of the earlier analysis of approximately 580 of the donors. A further reported finding was that TCR beta sequences accurately predicted the HLA-A and HLA-B alleles for most subjects in the first cohort. Broadly in line with IMGT annotations, most TCR beta V segments showed up in productive rearrangements about 87% or about 30% of the time in an earlier analysis of approximately 640 of the donors. In both the original and validation cohorts, the classifier was reported to diagnose cytomegalovirus status with high specificity and sensitivity. A few of the identified cytomegalovirus-associated TCR beta chains were confirmed in vitro to be specific for cytomegalovirus antigens. In a later analysis, TCR association rates were found to vary across HLA loci, with the most associated TCRs seen for DRB1 alleles and the fewest for HLA-C alleles. According to a later analysis, parvovirus B19, influenza, CMV and Epstein-Barr virus appeared linked to several top co-occurrence clusters.

The cohort consisted of hundreds of healthy bone marrow donors. All cohort members were sampled while nominally healthy, although unrecorded immune exposures were likely present. The donor was CMV seropositive and was included in the group of around 300 seropositive cohort members. Each donor provided a peripheral blood sample, and peripheral blood mononuclear cells were used for TCR beta sequencing. The Qiagen DNeasy Blood Extraction Kit was used to extract genomic DNA from the blood cell samples. From the germline V gene (reference sequence), CDR1 is GTSNPN and CDR2 is SVGIG. The CDR3 sequence holds 12 residues, the cysteine and phenylalanine included. The sequence is cut down to CDR3 DNA, 36 bases in frame from base 1. V is cut by 0 bases and J by 4 bases, and the space between the germline ends is 6 bases. As for this clone: The clone's antigen remains unknown.

Libraries were built with the immunoSEQ multiplex PCR assay. The multiplex PCR relied on a mix of 60 forward primers for TCR Vbeta segments and 13 reverse primers for TCR Jbeta segments. Amplification of the CDR3 region of rearranged TCR beta genes was performed with a multiplex PCR assay on genomic DNA. The amplified TCR beta libraries were sequenced on the Illumina HiSeq System as 87-base-pair reads. The authors' analysis ran thus. A later analysis counted approximately 76 million unique TCR beta chains across the 666 repertoires, and approximately 11 million of these chains were shared by at least two donors. A nearest-neighbor algorithm error-corrected the raw reads and collapsed the reads into unique sequences, merging closely related sequences to remove PCR and sequencing errors. CDR3 sequences were aligned to IMGT reference sequences to assign V, D and J gene segments. For a sequence to be retained, at least a six-nucleotide match to both a V gene segment and a J gene segment was required. A rearrangement was called productive if the CDR3 had no stop codons and remained in frame with V and J, and every other rearrangement was called non-productive. Following IMGT convention, CDR3 was defined as the stretch from the second conserved V-encoded cysteine to the conserved J-encoded phenylalanine. The earlier analysis of fewer than 750 of the donors excluded sequences that lacked an unambiguous match to a single V gene segment. An earlier analysis of 587 of the donors called V segments functional above 56.7% productive rearrangements and segregating when the between-donor standard deviation exceeded 5%. To diagnose cytomegalovirus status from the catalog of TCR beta chain sequences, a statistical classification framework was built. A later analysis assigned V and J genes by comparing TCR nucleotide sequences with IMGT/GENE-DB human TR gene sequences. The TCRdist pipeline was used in a later analysis to assign CDR3 sequences and most-parsimonious VDJ recombination scenarios. In a later analysis, each TCR beta chain was defined by its CDR3 amino acid sequence together with its V-gene family, and reads lacking a unique V-gene family were excluded. In a later analysis, approximately 640 highly shared, low-generation-probability nucleotide sequences were removed to address suspected cross-contamination and a sequencing artifact. A later analysis calculated a clonal expansion index for each public chain from normalized within-repertoire ranks of inferred template counts. Generation probabilities in a later analysis came from a VDJ recombination model fitted to out-of-frame rearrangements, and those results were checked against IGoR. Hypergeometric tests were used in a later analysis to score TCR-TCR, TCR-HLA and TCR-CMV co-occurrence, with a repertoire-size bias correction applied to the TCR pairs. False discovery rates were estimated in a later analysis by permuting HLA or CMV assignments 20 times. A later analysis grouped co-occurring TCRs with DBSCAN, adding TCRdist sequence similarity when clustering within HLA-allele-positive subsets. Co-occurrence clustering excluded repertoires with fewer than 30,000 or more than 120,000 public chains, plus five with anomalous nucleotide sharing. The immuneACCESS repertoire file appears here via TCRdb, limited to in-frame rearrangements. These files lack a portion of the clones; in checked studies, under half of the deficit traces to unresolved V genes, and the cause of the others is not known. For V, J and clone size, that table is used; D and trimming come from the DNA. The sample table includes under 65,000 clones. Of the sample, more than 9% falls within the top ten clones.

This receptor was taken from a woman between 25 and 40 years old in good health and CMV-seropositive. The chain is encoded by TRBV30 joined to TRBJ1-2; the D gene lacks a confident call. The sample consisted of PBMCs. The base sequence is TGTGCCTGGAGTGTATCCAGCTATGGCTACACCTTC. It codes for CAWSVSSYGYTF.